This T cell receptor (beta chain) appears in the sequencing data of a study of early T cells in non-severe SARS-CoV-2 infection. Overall study results and limits: CD4 and private specificities were missed by VDJdb matching, which favored anti-spike CD8 responses.

Individual cDNA molecules carried attached unique molecular identifiers. Each CDR3 protein is one row after TCRdb ran MiXCR on the 5' RACE reads. The data contain approximately 90,000 distinct CDR3 sequences, less than 15% of them singletons. Of note for this clonotype: Its antigen is unidentified.

The starting material was whole blood, obtained at baseline. The TCR originated in an adult who was a healthcare worker with PCR-confirmed SARS-CoV-2 infection or an uninfected control (not recorded which).

CDR3 coding DNA: TGTGCCAGCAGCTTTACAGGGGAATGGAACACTGAAGCTTTCTTT. Its translation is CASSFTGEWNTEAFF. The rearrangement joins TRBV28 to TRBJ1-1; 7 nucleotides align to TRBD1. Per germline, CDR1 MDHEN and CDR2 SYDVKM. The CDR3 consists of 15 residues. The trim removed 6 bases at V and 1 base at J, leaving 8 bases unmatched. The full variable domain, in which reference TRBV28 and TRBJ1-1 provide the parts outside the CDR3, is DVKVTQSSRYLVKRTGEKVFLECVQDMDHENMFWYRQDPGLGLRLIYFSYDVKMKEKGDIPEGYSVSREKKERFSLILESASTNQTSMYLCASSFTGEWNTEAFFGQGTRLTVV.